The rows below give T cell receptor beta chains drawn from one sample of a study of cytomegalovirus exposure and HLA in healthy donors. Clones were read by immunoSEQ multiplex PCR, and TCRdb kept only the in-frame ones, dropping some. The sample shows about 160,000 clones, more than 80% of them seen only once. Specimen: PBMCs. The receptors were sampled from a young woman in good health and CMV-seronegative. Each CDR3 is given with its conserved first and last residue. D genes are given only for firm matches. Expanded clones are given a class, and other clones once, few, many or no size at all.

abundance: .
d_gene: TRBD1
v_gene: TRBV7-8
j_gene: TRBJ1-5
CDR3nt: TGTGCCAGCAGCTTATCGACAGGGATGTACCCTCAGCCCCAGCATTTT
CDR3aa: CASSLSTGMYPQPQHF

abundance: .
d_gene: .
v_gene: TRBV9
j_gene: TRBJ2-5
CDR3nt: TGTGCCAGCAGCGTAGGACCGGGCGGGGAGACCCAGTACTTC
CDR3aa: CASSVGPGGETQYF

abundance: .
d_gene: .
v_gene: TRBV11-2
j_gene: TRBJ1-1
CDR3nt: TGTGCCAGCAGCTTAGTGGCAGGTCCTGAAGCTTTCTTT
CDR3aa: CASSLVAGPEAFF

abundance: .
d_gene: .
v_gene: TRBV19
j_gene: TRBJ2-7
CDR3nt: TGTGCCAGTAGTATAGACAGTTCCAGCTCCTACGAGCAGTACTTC
CDR3aa: CASSIDSSSSYEQYF

abundance: .
d_gene: .
v_gene: TRBV5-1
j_gene: TRBJ2-3
CDR3nt: TGCGCCAGCAGTGGTACAGGGCGAAACACAGATACGCAGTATTTT
CDR3aa: CASSGTGRNTDTQYF

abundance: once
d_gene: TRBD2
v_gene: TRBV11-3
j_gene: TRBJ2-2
CDR3nt: TGTGCCAGCAGCCCCGGGGGAGGGCCGGAATCCGGGGAGCTGTTTTTT
CDR3aa: CASSPGGGPESGELFF

abundance: .
d_gene: .
v_gene: TRBV28
j_gene: TRBJ2-7
CDR3nt: TGTGCCAGCAGCACACCACCACTCATGACTAGAAAGAGCTACGAGCAGTACTTC
CDR3aa: CASSTPPLMTRKSYEQYF

abundance: .
d_gene: .
v_gene: TRBV13
j_gene: TRBJ2-2
CDR3nt: TGTGCCAGCAGCTCCCCTTCCCCGATTAGCAATTTCGCCGGGGAGCTGTTTTTT
CDR3aa: CASSSPSPISNFAGELFF

abundance: .
d_gene: TRBD2
v_gene: TRBV18
j_gene: TRBJ2-2
CDR3nt: TGTGCCAGCTCGCCCCTAGCGGGATCCTCCGGGGAGCTGTTTTTT
CDR3aa: CASSPLAGSSGELFF

abundance: .
d_gene: .
v_gene: TRBV5-1
j_gene: TRBJ2-1
CDR3nt: TGCGCCAGCAGCGCACCGGGGTACAATGAGCAGTTCTTC
CDR3aa: CASSAPGYNEQFF

abundance: .
d_gene: TRBD2
v_gene: TRBV5-4
j_gene: TRBJ2-1
CDR3nt: TGTGCCAGCAGCTTCTCATCACTAGCGACCTCCTACAATGAGCAGTTCTTC
CDR3aa: CASSFSSLATSYNEQFF

abundance: .
d_gene: .
v_gene: TRBV18
j_gene: TRBJ1-1
CDR3nt: TGTGCCAGCTCACCACCGTTAGCCAAGAACACTGAAGCTTTCTTT
CDR3aa: CASSPPLAKNTEAFF

abundance: few
d_gene: TRBD1
v_gene: TRBV4-1
j_gene: TRBJ1-4
CDR3nt: TGCGCCAGCAGCCATTCCCCCCAGGGGGCTAACGAAAAACTGTTTTTT
CDR3aa: CASSHSPQGANEKLFF

abundance: few
d_gene: TRBD2
v_gene: TRBV7-2
j_gene: TRBJ2-3
CDR3nt: TGTGCCAGCAGCTCGGGACTACACACAGATACGCAGTATTTT
CDR3aa: CASSSGLHTDTQYF

abundance: once
d_gene: TRBD2
v_gene: TRBV30
j_gene: TRBJ2-3
CDR3nt: TGTGCCTGGGGTACTAGCGGGAGGCTAGATACGCAGTATTTT
CDR3aa: CAWGTSGRLDTQYF

abundance: .
d_gene: TRBD2
v_gene: TRBV10-3
j_gene: TRBJ2-7
CDR3nt: TGTGCCATCAGTTATACGAACGGACTAGCGAGCGAGCAGTACTTC
CDR3aa: CAISYTNGLASEQYF